This T cell receptor (beta chain) stems from a study of blood T cell repertoires in COVID-19. Study in general: Sites in the United States, Italy and Spain provided acute and convalescent COVID-19 samples.

With V trimmed by 0 bases and J by 6 bases, 3 bases remained unmatched. This CDR3 has 14 amino acids. The germline gives CDR1 SGHTA, CDR2 FQGTGA. Source study methods: Using reference gene primer amplification, nucleated cell counts were estimated. This table comes from immunoSEQ multiplex PCR, and its TCRdb copy is limited to in-frame clones, with some not included. The V and J calls and clone size were taken over from that table, and D and trimming were inferred from the DNA. The repertoire holds roughly 180,000 clones, under 90% seen once, with 6% to 8.5% in the top ten. The V gene is TRBV7-3, the J gene TRBJ2-7, with 9 bases that match TRBD1. The specimen sequenced was peripheral blood. The receptor's source is a human donor in a cohort sampled during active COVID-19. The CDR3 sequence: CASSLTGTGSEQYF. Here the CDR3 DNA reads TGTGCCAGCAGCTTAACGGGGACAGGGTCCGAGCAGTACTTC. The complete variable domain, with remaining parts taken from reference TRBV7-3 and TRBJ2-7, reads GAGVSQTPSNKVTEKGKYVELRCDPISGHTALYWYRQSLGQGPEFLIYFQGTGAADDSGLPNDRFFAVRPEGSVSTLKIQRTERGDSAVYLCASSLTGTGSEQYFGPGTRLTVT.